Shown below are 18 T cell receptor beta chains from a single sample sequenced in a study of regulatory T cells in long-lasting Graves disease. Time point specified: newly diagnosed GD, antithyroid drugs for less than 3 months. PBMCs were the source of the RNA used for TCR sequencing. Arm-PCR of CDR3 regions and iRepertoire HTBI primers were used to build TCR beta libraries. One entry per CDR3 protein results from TCRdb running MiXCR on the multiplex PCR reads. The data show fewer than 500,000 distinct CDR3 sequences, 15% to 20% seen once. These same data were also listed under a study on T cells in Graves' hyperthyroidism and ophthalmopathy.

The sequencing used peripheral blood mononuclear cells (PBMCs), collected at new diagnosis, from a patient treated with antithyroid drugs. The receptors shown here come from a man in his forties or fifties with Graves disease.

This clonotype has more than one count but fewer than ten. The chain recombines TRBV20-1 with TRBJ1-2; D remains unclear. Germline assignment: CDR1 DFQATT and CDR2 SNEGSKA (reference sequence). This CDR3 has 16 amino acids. The germline V and J ends were trimmed by 3 bases and 5 bases, with 22 bases remaining between them. CDR3 in DNA: TGCAGTGCTAGCCATCAAGGGTTCTCGGAATATTATGGCTACACCTTC. Residues: CSASHQGFSEYYGYTF.

This clonotype was counted at least ten times. The rearrangement joins TRBV28 to TRBJ1-2; tentative D call: TRBD1 (5 bases). The germline CDR1 and CDR2 sequences are MDHEN and SYDVKM. CDR3 size: 13 residues. Trimming took off 5 bases at V and 4 bases at J, with 11 bases between the two ends. The CDR3 nucleotides are TGTGCCAGCAGTGGGGGGTCTCCCTATGGCTACACCTTC. Encoded protein: CASSGGSPYGYTF.

Only a few counts were recorded for this clonotype. The genes are TRBV5-1 and TRBJ2-6; D gene ambiguous. Germline V gene data show CDR1 as SGHRS and CDR2 as YFSETQ. Trimming left V 6 bases short and J 0 bases short, with 10 bases between. This CDR3 spans 15 amino acids. This CDR3 reads CASKMAASGANVLTF. CDR3 DNA sequence: TGCGCCAGCAAAATGGCCGCCTCTGGGGCCAACGTCCTGACTTTC.

This clonotype was counted many times. This sequence joins TRBV12-3 or TRBV12-4 and TRBJ1-5; D is possibly TRBD1 (6 bases). The CDR3 loop spans 16 amino acids. Trimming pared 6 bases from V and 1 base from J, leaving 16 bases between. CDR3 protein: CASRNRGGQSNQPQHF. The CDR3 coding sequence is TGTGCCAGCAGAAACCGGGGGGGGCAAAGCAATCAGCCCCAGCATTTT.

This clonotype turned up a few times. The gene calls are TRBV10-3 and TRBJ2-7, with D perhaps matching TRBD2 (5 bases). The V and J ends lost 6 bases and 3 bases respectively, with 15 bases between them. From germline, CDR1 is ENHRY and CDR2 SYGVKD. CDR3 length: 14 amino acids. In nucleotides, the CDR3 is TGTGCCATCAGCGATGGACTTACTGACTACGAGCAGTACTTC. The encoded protein is CAISDGLTDYEQYF.

The V gene is TRBV7-9, the J gene TRBJ1-2; D not resolved. The V and J ends lost 2 bases and 4 bases respectively, with 2 bases between them. Germline-derived CDR1 and CDR2 are SEHNR and FQNEAQ (reference sequence). The length of the CDR3 is 11 residues. CDR3 region: CASSLLYGYTF. CDR3 nucleotides: TGTGCCAGCAGCTTACTCTATGGCTACACCTTC.

About this clonotype: This could be a read error, since a much larger clone is one nucleotide away. Here the CDR3 DNA reads TGTGCCACGGGGTCCGGGACAGGGGGCTCTAGGGCCAACGTCCTGACTTTC. Its translation: CATGSGTGGSRANVLTF. The J gene is TRBJ2-6, the V gene TRBV6-1, with TRBD1 matching 12 bases. The germline CDR1 and CDR2 sequences are MNHNS and SASEGT. The CDR3 is 17 amino acids.

The V gene is TRBV14, the J gene TRBJ2-7, with D tentatively TRBD1 or TRBD2 (5 bases each). The CDR3 is made up of 15 amino acids. Trimming removed 3 bases at V and 0 bases at J, with 12 bases between. Germline loops: CDR1 SGHDN, CDR2 FVKESK. DNA for the CDR3: TGTGCCAGCAGCCAGGCCCCCGGGACCTCCTACGAGCAGTACTTC. Translated, it gives CASSQAPGTSYEQYF.

This clonotype was recorded many times. V and J are TRBV5-1 and TRBJ2-5; no firm D call. CDR1 and CDR2 from the germline V gene are SGHRS and YFSETQ. The V gene lost 4 bases and the J gene lost 5 bases, with 12 bases spanning the gap. CDR3 length equals 13 residues. The CDR3 nucleotides are TGCGCCAGCAGCACCGGGCCGGAGGAGACCCAGTACTTC. The encoded protein is CASSTGPEETQYF.

This clonotype came up a few times. V gene TRBV7-8 combines with J gene TRBJ2-2; the D gene is possibly TRBD2 (6 bases). Trimming shortened V by 7 bases and J by 5 bases, and 20 bases separated the two germline ends. CDR1 is SGHVS and CDR2 is FQNEAQ in the germline V gene. The CDR3 contains 16 residues. The CDR3 sequence: CASTPGAGSPTGELFF. The CDR3 nucleotides are TGTGCCAGCACCCCCGGCGCCGGGAGTCCTACCGGGGAGCTGTTTTTT.

J is TRBJ2-4 and V is TRBV29-1; 10 positions agree with TRBD1. CDR1 SQVTM and CDR2 ANQGSEA come from the germline V gene. CDR3 length: 14 amino acids. Trimming took 6 bases from V and 6 from J; bases not matched to a gene: 8. The CDR3 DNA is TGCAGCGTCAACGGACAGGGGGTCACAAACATTCAGTACTTC. It codes for CSVNGQGVTNIQYF.

The table lists this clonotype with a count of one. A read error is likely, as this CDR3 ends without the conserved phenylalanine or tryptophan. The rearrangement joins TRBV12-3 or TRBV12-4 to TRBJ2-2, with D perhaps assigned TRBD1 or TRBD2 (5 bases each). CDR3 length: 15 amino acids. The V gene lost 3 bases and the J gene lost 6 bases, with 14 bases spanning the gap. The CDR3 region is CASSFGGVVSGELFL. The CDR3 nucleotides read TGTGCCAGCAGTTTTGGGGGAGTAGTATCCGGGGAGCTGTTTCTT.

The genes are TRBV2 and TRBJ2-5, with 14 bases fitting TRBD2. There are 16 residues in the CDR3. Germline assignment: CDR1 SNHLY and CDR2 FYNNEI. Trimming removed 11 bases from V and 5 bases from J; junction bases left unmatched: 13. CDR3 amino acids: CAGWGLAGAPRETQYF. In DNA, the CDR3 is TGTGCCGGCTGGGGACTAGCGGGAGCCCCCCGGGAGACCCAGTACTTC.

This clonotype occurred many times. V gene TRBV24-1 combines with J gene TRBJ2-7, with 14 bases that match TRBD2. The germline V gene encodes CDR1 KGHDR and CDR2 SFDVKD. The CDR3 contains 14 residues. Unmatched junction bases numbered 5, after V lost 9 bases and J lost 5 bases. CDR3 protein: CATSETSGRDEQYF. The CDR3 DNA follows: TGTGCCACCTCGGAGACTAGCGGGAGGGACGAGCAGTACTTC.

This rearrangement joins TRBV7-9 to TRBJ2-1; unclear D gene. The germline CDR1 and CDR2 sequences are SEHNR and FQNEAQ (reference sequence). Between the trimmed V and J ends, which lost 10 bases and 9 bases, there was a span of 16 bases. This CDR3 spans 12 amino acids. CDR3 sequence (DNA): TGTGCCAAGGGTACGGGCGTGGGTGAGCAGTTCTTC. Its translation is CAKGTGVGEQFF.

This clonotype was detected many times. The chain uses TRBV6-5 and TRBJ1-2; D might be TRBD1 (5 bases). Trimming stripped 2 bases from V and 6 bases from J, with 10 bases between. Germline V gene lookup returns CDR1 MNHEY and CDR2 SVGAGI. The CDR3 covers 13 residues. The CDR3 loop is CASSYGGTDGYTF. In DNA form, the CDR3 reads TGTGCCAGCAGTTACGGCGGGACTGATGGCTACACCTTC.

The gene calls are TRBV20-1 and TRBJ1-4; the D gene is possibly TRBD1 (5 bases). V was shortened by 0 bases and J by 2 bases, with 16 bases between the two germline ends. This CDR3 is built from 17 residues. Looked up from germline, CDR1 is DFQATT and CDR2 is SNEGSKA (reference sequence). DNA of the CDR3: TGCAGTGCTAGAGATCGTGGGACCAGAGAGACTAATGAAAAACTGTTTTTT. Its translation is CSARDRGTRETNEKLFF.

As regards this clonotype: A clone one base away is much larger, so this may be a read error. The rearrangement joins TRBV20-1 to TRBJ2-1; no clear D. Trimming took 2 bases from V and 10 from J, leaving 12 bases between them. Germline CDR1 and CDR2: DFQATT and SNEGSKA (reference sequence). The CDR3 consists of 12 residues. The CDR3 spells CSARFSYYEQFF. As DNA, the CDR3 is TGCAGTGCTAGATTCAGTTACTACGAGCAGTTCTTC.